A single sample is the source of the 11 T cell receptor beta chains below, sequenced in a study of T cells in Graves' hyperthyroidism and ophthalmopathy. TCR beta CDR3 sequences were amplified from RNA transcripts. HTBI primers were used for first-round RT-PCR of the TCR CDR3. TCRdb analysed the multiplex PCR reads with MiXCR anew, one entry per CDR3 protein. The data contain approximately 220,000 distinct CDR3 sequences, around 16% of them singletons. Sequences were obtained from blood. The source is a man aged 35-49 years with Graves' hyperthyroidism.

This clonotype was picked up many times. The rearrangement uses TRBV12-3 or TRBV12-4 and TRBJ1-1, with a possible D match to TRBD1 (6 bases). V was trimmed by 5 bases and J by 8 bases, leaving 18 bases between them. The CDR3 has 14 amino acids. In DNA, the CDR3 is TGTGCCAGCAGTCCTTATCAGGGGATAAAGGAAGCTTTCTTT. It codes for CASSPYQGIKEAFF.

This clonotype was recorded many times. The DNA for the CDR3 is TGTGCCAGCAGCCTGTTCGGGGGAAGTGGAGATACGCAGTATTTT. It specifies CASSLFGGSGDTQYF. V usage is TRBV7-2 and J usage is TRBJ2-3; weak D call: TRBD2 (6 bases). The CDR3 runs to 15 residues. Between the trimmed V and J ends, which lost 5 bases and 5 bases, there was a span of 17 bases. CDR1 and CDR2 (germline): SGHTA, FQGNSA.

This clonotype has a handful of counts. This chain uses TRBV9 with TRBJ2-3, with 9 nucleotides matching TRBD2. The J segment lost 4 bases and the V segment lost 0 bases, leaving 9 bases of the junction unmatched. CDR1 SGDLS and CDR2 YYNGEE come from the germline V gene. The CDR3 consists of 17 residues. The DNA for the CDR3 is TGTGCCAGCAGCGTAGCTGGCGGGGGGGCGATCGCAGATACGCAGTATTTT. Its translation: CASSVAGGGAIADTQYF.

Many counts were recorded for this clonotype. The rearrangement links TRBV7-2 to TRBJ2-1; 7 positions agree with TRBD2. Germline V lookup: CDR1 SGHTA, CDR2 FQGNSA. V lost 2 bases to trimming and J lost 4 bases; unmatched junction nucleotides: 14. This CDR3 is built from 18 residues. DNA of the CDR3: TGTGCCAGCAGCTTACTCTTCGGGTCTAGCGGAACATACAATGAGCAGTTCTTC. Translated, it gives CASSLLFGSSGTYNEQFF.

This clonotype was seen at least ten times. The chain links TRBV30 to TRBJ1-5, with D possibly TRBD1 on 5 matching bases. Trimming removed 5 bases from V and 7 bases from J, with 15 bases in between. Per germline, CDR1 GTSNPN and CDR2 SVGIG (reference sequence). This CDR3 is 13 amino acids long. CDR3 protein: CAWGGGSYQPQHF. DNA for the CDR3: TGTGCCTGGGGGGGGGGTTCTTACCAGCCCCAGCATTTT.

This clonotype was picked up a small number of times. The genes are TRBV9 and TRBJ1-4, with TRBD1 matching 10 bases. The junction had 9 bases not matched to a gene; V was cut back by 3 bases and J by 10 bases. CDR1 SGDLS and CDR2 YYNGEE come from the germline V gene. The CDR3 loop spans 15 amino acids. The CDR3 sequence: CASSGPGTGEGKLFF. The CDR3 DNA reads TGTGCCAGCAGCGGTCCCGGGACAGGGGAGGGAAAACTGTTTTTT.

This clonotype was counted many times. The chain recombines TRBV7-9 with TRBJ1-2, with D uncertain. The ends were cut back, 1 base at V and 8 bases at J, with 5 bases in the middle. The CDR3 spans 11 residues. Germline V gives CDR1 SEHNR, CDR2 FQNEAQ (reference sequence). In DNA, the CDR3 is TGTGCCAGCAGCTTAGAGCTGGGCTACACCTTC. It encodes CASSLELGYTF.

The sample holds many counts of this clonotype. The chain couples TRBV30 to TRBJ1-2, with 7 bases aligning to TRBD1. The CDR3 length is 13 residues. The V gene's germline CDR1 is GTSNPN and CDR2 SVGIG (reference sequence). J lost 4 bases, V lost 0 bases, and 2 bases had no gene match. This chain's CDR3 is CAWSVQGLYGYTF. The CDR3 region has the DNA TGTGCCTGGAGTGTACAGGGGCTCTATGGCTACACCTTC.

Only a few counts were recorded for this clonotype. The chain employs TRBV5-7 and TRBJ2-6, with 9 nucleotides matching TRBD1. TRBV5-7 falls under the ORF class, with uncertain function. The CDR3 contains 16 residues. V shed 3 bases and J 4 bases; nucleotides not matched to a gene: 5. The DNA for the CDR3 is TGTGCCAGCAGCTGGGACAGGGCTACCGGGGCCAACGTCCTGACTTTC. Its translation: CASSWDRATGANVLTF.

This clonotype was counted ten times or more. This chain uses TRBV6-1 with TRBJ2-1, with D perhaps TRBD2 (6 bases). V lost 4 bases, J lost 0 bases, and 13 bases lay in between. Germline V gene data show CDR1 as MNHNS and CDR2 as SASEGT. This CDR3 has 16 amino acids. CDR3 sequence: CASSVAGLSSYNEQFF. CDR3 nucleotide sequence: TGTGCCAGCAGTGTGGCGGGGCTAAGCTCCTACAATGAGCAGTTCTTC.

The chain uses TRBV6-1 and TRBJ2-7; D may be TRBD1 (6 bases). The CDR3 is 15 amino acids. V shed 3 bases and J shed 2 bases, with 14 bases lying between them. CDR1 and CDR2 (germline): MNHNS, SASEGT. The CDR3 loop is CASSDAGGVPYEQYF. The CDR3 nucleotides are TGTGCCAGCAGTGACGCTGGGGGCGTCCCCTACGAGCAGTACTTC.